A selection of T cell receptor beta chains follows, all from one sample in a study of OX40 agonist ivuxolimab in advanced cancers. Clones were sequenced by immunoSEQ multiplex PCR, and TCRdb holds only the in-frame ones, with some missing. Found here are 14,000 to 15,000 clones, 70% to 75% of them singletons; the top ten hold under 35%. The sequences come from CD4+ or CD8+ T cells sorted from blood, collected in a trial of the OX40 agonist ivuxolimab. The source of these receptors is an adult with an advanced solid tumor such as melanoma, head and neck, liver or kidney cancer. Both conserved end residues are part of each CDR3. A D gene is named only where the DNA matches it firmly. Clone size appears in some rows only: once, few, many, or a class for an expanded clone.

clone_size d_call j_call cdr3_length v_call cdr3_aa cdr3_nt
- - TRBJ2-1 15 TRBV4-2 CASSQELPTGNEQFF TGTGCCAGCAGCCAAGAGTTGCCGACGGGGAATGAGCAGTTCTTC
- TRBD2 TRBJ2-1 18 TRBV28 CASSFRGGRSPYIHEQFF TGTGCCAGCAGTTTTCGGGGCGGGAGGTCCCCGTATATACATGAGCAGTTCTTC
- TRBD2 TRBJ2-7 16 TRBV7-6 CASSLVYSGGVDEQYF TGTGCCAGCAGCTTAGTCTATTCGGGAGGGGTGGACGAGCAGTACTTC
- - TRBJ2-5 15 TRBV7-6 CASSFLSGEEETQYF TGTGCCAGCAGCTTTCTGAGCGGAGAGGAAGAGACCCAGTACTTC
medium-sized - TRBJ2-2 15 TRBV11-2 CASSNRRSNTGELFF TGTGCCAGCAGCAACCGACGGTCCAACACCGGGGAGCTGTTTTTT
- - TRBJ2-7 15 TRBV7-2 CASSIAQGHDYEQYF TGTGCCAGCAGTATCGCCCAGGGTCACGACTACGAGCAGTACTTC
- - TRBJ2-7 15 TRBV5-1 CASRQGFGVHYEQYF TGCGCCAGCCGACAAGGTTTTGGGGTTCACTACGAGCAGTACTTC
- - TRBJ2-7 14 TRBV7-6 CASSLGSRTYEQYF TGTGCCAGCAGCTTGGGCAGCCGGACCTACGAGCAGTACTTC
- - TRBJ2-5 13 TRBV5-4 CASSFMGSETQYF TGTGCCAGCAGCTTTATGGGTTCGGAGACCCAGTACTTC
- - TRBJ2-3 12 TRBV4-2 CASSQREDTQYF TGTGCCAGCAGCCAACGCGAGGATACGCAGTATTTT
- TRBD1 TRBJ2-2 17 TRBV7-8 CASTQDTGGWRTGELFF TGTGCCAGCACCCAAGACACAGGGGGCTGGAGAACCGGGGAGCTGTTTTTT
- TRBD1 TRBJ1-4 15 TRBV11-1 CASSSGTEFREKLFF TGTGCCAGCAGCTCCGGGACAGAATTTCGAGAAAAACTGTTTTTT
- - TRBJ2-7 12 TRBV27 CASSLQVYEQYF TGTGCCAGCAGTTTACAGGTCTACGAGCAGTACTTC
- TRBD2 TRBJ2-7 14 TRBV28 CASSLLAETYEQYF TGTGCCAGCAGTTTACTAGCGGAAACCTACGAGCAGTACTTC
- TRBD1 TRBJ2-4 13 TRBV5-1 CASSTDRGNIQYF TGCGCCAGCAGCACGGACAGGGGAAACATTCAGTACTTC
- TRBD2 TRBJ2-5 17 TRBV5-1 CASSLAGVNTAGETQYF TGCGCCAGCAGCTTAGCGGGAGTAAATACTGCGGGGGAGACCCAGTACTTC
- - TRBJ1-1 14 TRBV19 CASSITAGNTEAFF TGTGCCAGTAGTATAACAGCCGGGAACACTGAAGCTTTCTTT
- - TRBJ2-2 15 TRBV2 CASSENGPSTGELFF TGTGCCAGCAGTGAAAACGGTCCCTCCACCGGGGAGCTGTTTTTT
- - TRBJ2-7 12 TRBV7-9 CASSTLSGAQYF TGTGCCAGCAGCACCTTAAGCGGAGCCCAGTACTTC
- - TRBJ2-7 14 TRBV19 CASSIMGSSYEQYF TGTGCCAGTAGTATAATGGGAAGCTCCTACGAGCAGTACTTC
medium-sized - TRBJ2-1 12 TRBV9 CASSEFGNEQFF TGTGCCAGCAGCGAATTCGGGAATGAGCAGTTCTTC
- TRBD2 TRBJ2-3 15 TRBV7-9 CASSPTSPATDTQYF TGTGCCAGCAGCCCGACTAGCCCTGCCACAGATACGCAGTATTTT
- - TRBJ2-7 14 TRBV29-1 CSAVTGASFDEQYF TGCAGCGCCGTAACGGGGGCGAGTTTTGACGAGCAGTACTTC
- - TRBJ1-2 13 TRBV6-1 CASRIQVLYGYTF TGTGCCAGCAGAATCCAGGTCCTCTATGGCTACACCTTC
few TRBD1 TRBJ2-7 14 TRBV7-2 CASSLNTGVYEQYF TGTGCCAGCAGCTTAAACACAGGGGTGTACGAGCAGTACTTC
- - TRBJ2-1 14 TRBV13 CASSLPGNHNEQFF TGTGCCAGCAGCTTACCCGGGAATCACAATGAGCAGTTCTTC
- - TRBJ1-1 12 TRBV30 CAWITGYTEAFF TGTGCCTGGATCACAGGTTACACTGAAGCTTTCTTT
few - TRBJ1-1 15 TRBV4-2 CASSEGGQRNTEAFF TGTGCCAGCAGTGAGGGTGGACAGAGGAACACTGAAGCTTTCTTT
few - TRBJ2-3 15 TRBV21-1 CASSRDRGGTDTQYF TGTGCCAGCAGCAGGGACAGGGGTGGCACAGATACGCAGTATTTT
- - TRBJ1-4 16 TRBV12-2 CASLAINGGTDEKLFF TGTGCAAGTCTCGCCATAAACGGAGGGACAGATGAAAAACTGTTTTTT
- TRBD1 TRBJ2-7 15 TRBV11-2 CASSLEPGQSYEQYF TGTGCCAGCAGCTTGGAACCGGGACAGTCCTACGAGCAGTACTTC